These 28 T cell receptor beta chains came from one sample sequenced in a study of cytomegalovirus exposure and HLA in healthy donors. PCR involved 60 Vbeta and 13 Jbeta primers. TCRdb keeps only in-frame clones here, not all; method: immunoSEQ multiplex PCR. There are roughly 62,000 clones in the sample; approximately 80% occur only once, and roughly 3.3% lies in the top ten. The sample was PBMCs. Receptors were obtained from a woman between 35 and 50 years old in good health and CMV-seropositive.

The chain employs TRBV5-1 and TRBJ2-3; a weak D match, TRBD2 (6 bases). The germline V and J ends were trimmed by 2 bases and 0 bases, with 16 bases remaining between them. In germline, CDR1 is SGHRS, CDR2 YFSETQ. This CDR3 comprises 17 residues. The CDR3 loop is CASSFLVGGVSTDTQYF. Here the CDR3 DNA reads TGCGCCAGCAGCTTTTTAGTAGGCGGGGTTAGCACAGATACGCAGTATTTT.

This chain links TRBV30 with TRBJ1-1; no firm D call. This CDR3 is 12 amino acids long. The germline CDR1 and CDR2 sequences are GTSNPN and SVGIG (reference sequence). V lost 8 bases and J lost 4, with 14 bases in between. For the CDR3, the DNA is TGTGCCACCGGACGAGGGATCACTGAAGCTTTCTTT. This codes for CATGRGITEAFF.

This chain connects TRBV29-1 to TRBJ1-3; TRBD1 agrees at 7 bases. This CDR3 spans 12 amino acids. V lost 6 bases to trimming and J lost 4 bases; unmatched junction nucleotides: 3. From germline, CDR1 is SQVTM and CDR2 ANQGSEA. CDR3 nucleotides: TGCAGCGTCGGACAGGTGGGAAACACCATATATTTT. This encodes CSVGQVGNTIYF. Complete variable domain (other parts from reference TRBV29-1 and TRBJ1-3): SAVISQKPSRDICQRGTSLTIQCQVDSQVTMMFWYRQQPGQSLTLIATANQGSEATYESGFVIDKFPISRPNLTFSTLTVSNMSPEDSSIYLCSVGQVGNTIYFGEGSWLTVV.

The CDR3 spells CASSSPRGGYTF. In DNA, the CDR3 is TGTGCCAGCTCATCCCCAAGGGGTGGCTACACCTTC. This sequence joins TRBV9 and TRBJ1-2; tentatively, D is TRBD1 (5 bases). CDR3 size: 12 residues. V gave up 7 bases and J gave up 7 bases, with 14 bases separating them. CDR1 and CDR2 from the germline V gene are SGDLS and YYNGEE.

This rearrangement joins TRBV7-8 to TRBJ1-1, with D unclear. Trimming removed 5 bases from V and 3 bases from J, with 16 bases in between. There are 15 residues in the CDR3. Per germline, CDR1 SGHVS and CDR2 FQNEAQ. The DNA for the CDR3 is TGTGCCAGCAGCCCGTCTCGTGCAGGTTACACTGAAGCTTTCTTT. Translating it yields CASSPSRAGYTEAFF.

The CDR3 sequence: CASRRQGYDVYTF. In DNA form, the CDR3 reads TGTGCCAGCAGGCGCCAGGGGTACGATGTCTACACCTTC. V and J are TRBV14 and TRBJ1-2; D perhaps matches TRBD1 (6 bases). Trimming took 6 bases from V and 10 from J, leaving 18 bases between them. The CDR3 runs 13 residues. CDR1 SGHDN and CDR2 FVKESK come from the germline V gene.

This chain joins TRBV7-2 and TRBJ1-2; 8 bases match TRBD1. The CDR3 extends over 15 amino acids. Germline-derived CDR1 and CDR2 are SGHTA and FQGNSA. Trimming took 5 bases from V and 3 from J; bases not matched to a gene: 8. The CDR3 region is CASSITGGAHYGYTF. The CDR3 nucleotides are TGTGCCAGCAGCATTACAGGGGGAGCCCACTATGGCTACACCTTC.

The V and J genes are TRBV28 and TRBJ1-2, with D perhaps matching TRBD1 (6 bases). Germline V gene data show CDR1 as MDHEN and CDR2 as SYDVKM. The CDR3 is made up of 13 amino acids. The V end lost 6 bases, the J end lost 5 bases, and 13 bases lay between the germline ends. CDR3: CASSYRQVYGYTF. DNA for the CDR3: TGTGCCAGCAGCTACAGACAGGTATATGGCTACACCTTC.

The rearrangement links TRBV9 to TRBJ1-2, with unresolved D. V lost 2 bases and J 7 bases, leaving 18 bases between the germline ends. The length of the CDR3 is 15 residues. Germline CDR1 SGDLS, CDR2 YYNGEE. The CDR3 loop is CASSVSEVTLFGYTF. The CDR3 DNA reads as TGTGCCAGCAGCGTTTCTGAGGTGACCCTATTTGGCTACACCTTC.

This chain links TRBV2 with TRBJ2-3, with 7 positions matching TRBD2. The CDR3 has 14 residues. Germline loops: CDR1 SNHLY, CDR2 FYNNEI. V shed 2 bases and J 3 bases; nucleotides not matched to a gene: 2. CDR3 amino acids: CASSETGGTDTQYF. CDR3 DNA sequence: TGTGCCAGCAGTGAAACGGGGGGAACAGATACGCAGTATTTT.

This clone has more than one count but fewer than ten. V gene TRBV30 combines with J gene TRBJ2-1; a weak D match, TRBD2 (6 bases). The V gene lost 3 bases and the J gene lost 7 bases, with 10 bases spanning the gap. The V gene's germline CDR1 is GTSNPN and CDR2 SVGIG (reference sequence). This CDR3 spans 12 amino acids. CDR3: CAWSGAGNEQFF. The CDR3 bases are TGTGCCTGGAGCGGGGCGGGGAATGAGCAGTTCTTC.

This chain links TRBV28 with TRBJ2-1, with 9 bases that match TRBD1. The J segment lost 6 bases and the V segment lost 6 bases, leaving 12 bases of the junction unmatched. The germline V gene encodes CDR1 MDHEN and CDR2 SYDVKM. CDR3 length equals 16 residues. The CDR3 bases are TGTGCCAGCAGGCGAATACAGGGGGCGCGGAGCAATGAGCAGTTCTTC. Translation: CASRRIQGARSNEQFF.

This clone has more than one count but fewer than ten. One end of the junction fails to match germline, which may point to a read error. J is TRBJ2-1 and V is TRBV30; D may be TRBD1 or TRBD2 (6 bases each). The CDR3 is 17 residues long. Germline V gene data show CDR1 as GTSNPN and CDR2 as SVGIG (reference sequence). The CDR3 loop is CAGRKGKTGSSYNEQFF. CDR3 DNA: TGTGCCGGGAGGAAAGGAAAAACAGGGAGCTCCTACAATGAGCAGTTCTTC. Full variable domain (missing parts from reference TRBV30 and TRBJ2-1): SQTIHQWPATLVQPVGSPLSLECTVEGTSNPNLYWYRQAAGRGLQLLFYSVGIGQISSEVPQNLSASRPQDRQFILSSKKLLLSDSGFYLCAGRKGKTGSSYNEQFFGPGTRLTVL.

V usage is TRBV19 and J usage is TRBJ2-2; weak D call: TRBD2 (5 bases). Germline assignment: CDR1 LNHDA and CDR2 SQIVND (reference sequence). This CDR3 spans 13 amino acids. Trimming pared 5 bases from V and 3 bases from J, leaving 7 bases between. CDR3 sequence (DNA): TGTGCCAGTAGTTCGGGGTACACCGGGGAGCTGTTTTTT. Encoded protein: CASSSGYTGELFF. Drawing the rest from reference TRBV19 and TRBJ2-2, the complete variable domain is DGGITQSPKYLFRKEGQNVTLSCEQNLNHDAMYWYRQDPGQGLRLIYYSQIVNDFQKGDIAEGYSVSREKKESFPLTVTSAQKNPTAFYLCASSSGYTGELFFGEGSRLTVL.

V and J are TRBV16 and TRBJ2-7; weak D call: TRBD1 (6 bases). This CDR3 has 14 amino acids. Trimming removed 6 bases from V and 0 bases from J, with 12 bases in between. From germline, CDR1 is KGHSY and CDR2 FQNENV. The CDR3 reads CASRRVGGSYEQYF. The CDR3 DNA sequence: TGTGCCAGCAGACGTGTAGGGGGCTCCTACGAGCAGTACTTC.

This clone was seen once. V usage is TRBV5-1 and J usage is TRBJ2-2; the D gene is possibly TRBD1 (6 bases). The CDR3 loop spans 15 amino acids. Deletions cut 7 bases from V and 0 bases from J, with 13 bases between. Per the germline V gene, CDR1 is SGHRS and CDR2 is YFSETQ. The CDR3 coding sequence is TGCGCCAGCGGACCCGAGGGGGCGAACACCGGGGAGCTGTTTTTT. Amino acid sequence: CASGPEGANTGELFF.

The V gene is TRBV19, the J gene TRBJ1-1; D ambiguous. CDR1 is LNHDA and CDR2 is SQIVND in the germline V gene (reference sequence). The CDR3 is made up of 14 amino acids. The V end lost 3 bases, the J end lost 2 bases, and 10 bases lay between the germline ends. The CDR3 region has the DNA TGTGCCAGTAGTATCGTCAGTACAAACACTGAAGCTTTCTTT. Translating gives CASSIVSTNTEAFF.

The CDR3 DNA is TGTGCCAGCAACGAAAAAGGGGGCCATTCACCCCTCCACTTT. The encoded protein is CASNEKGGHSPLHF. The rearrangement uses TRBV27 and TRBJ1-6; 7 positions match TRBD1. The CDR3 is 14 amino acids. Germline CDR1 is MNHEY and CDR2 is SMNVEV (reference sequence). V gave up 7 bases and J gave up 8 bases; unmatched junction bases: 8.

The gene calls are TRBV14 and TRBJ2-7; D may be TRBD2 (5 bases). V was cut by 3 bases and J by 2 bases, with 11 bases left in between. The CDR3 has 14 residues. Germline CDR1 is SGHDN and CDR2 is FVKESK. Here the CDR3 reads CASSHPGRTYEQYF. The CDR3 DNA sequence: TGTGCCAGCAGCCACCCGGGAAGGACCTACGAGCAGTACTTC.

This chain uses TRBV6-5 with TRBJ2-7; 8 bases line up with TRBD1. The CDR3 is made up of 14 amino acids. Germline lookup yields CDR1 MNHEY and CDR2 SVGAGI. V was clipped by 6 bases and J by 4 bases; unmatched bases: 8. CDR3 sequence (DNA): TGTGCCAGCAGCCCTCGACAGGGGAGGTACGAGCAGTACTTC. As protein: CASSPRQGRYEQYF.

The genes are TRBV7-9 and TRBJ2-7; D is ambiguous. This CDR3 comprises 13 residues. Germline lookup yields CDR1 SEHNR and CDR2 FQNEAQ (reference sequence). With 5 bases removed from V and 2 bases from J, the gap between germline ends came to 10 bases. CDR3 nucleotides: TGTGCCAGCAGCCTGCCCGCGGCCTACGAGCAGTACTTC. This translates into CASSLPAAYEQYF.

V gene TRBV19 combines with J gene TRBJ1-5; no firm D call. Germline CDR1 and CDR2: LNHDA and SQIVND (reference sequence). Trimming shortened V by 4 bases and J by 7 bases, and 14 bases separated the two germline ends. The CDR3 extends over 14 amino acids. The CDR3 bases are TGTGCCAGTAGTACGATATCGGGATGGCAGCCCCAGCATTTT. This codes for CASSTISGWQPQHF.

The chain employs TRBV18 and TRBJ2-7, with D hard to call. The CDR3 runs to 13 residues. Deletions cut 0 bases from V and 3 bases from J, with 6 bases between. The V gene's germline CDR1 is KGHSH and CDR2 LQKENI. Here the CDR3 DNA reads TGTGCCAGCTCACCACCGTCAGGCTACGAGCAGTACTTC. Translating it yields CASSPPSGYEQYF.

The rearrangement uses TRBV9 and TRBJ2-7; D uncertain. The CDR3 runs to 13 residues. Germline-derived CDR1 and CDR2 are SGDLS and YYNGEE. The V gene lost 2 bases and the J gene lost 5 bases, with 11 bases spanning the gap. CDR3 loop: CASSVSGWDEQYF. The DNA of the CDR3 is TGTGCCAGCAGCGTGTCCGGGTGGGACGAGCAGTACTTC.

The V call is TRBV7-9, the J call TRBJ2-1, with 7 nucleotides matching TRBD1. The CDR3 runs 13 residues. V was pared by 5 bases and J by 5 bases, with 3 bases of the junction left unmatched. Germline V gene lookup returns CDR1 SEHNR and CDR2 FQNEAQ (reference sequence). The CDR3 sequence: CASSRTGNNEQFF. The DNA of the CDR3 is TGTGCCAGCAGCCGGACAGGAAACAATGAGCAGTTCTTC.

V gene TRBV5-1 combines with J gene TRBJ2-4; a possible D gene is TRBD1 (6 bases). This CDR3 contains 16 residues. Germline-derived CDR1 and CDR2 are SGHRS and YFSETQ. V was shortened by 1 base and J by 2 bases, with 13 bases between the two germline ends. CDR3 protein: CASSLLLTGTKNIQYF. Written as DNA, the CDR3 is TGCGCCAGCAGCTTGCTACTTACAGGGACCAAAAACATTCAGTACTTC.

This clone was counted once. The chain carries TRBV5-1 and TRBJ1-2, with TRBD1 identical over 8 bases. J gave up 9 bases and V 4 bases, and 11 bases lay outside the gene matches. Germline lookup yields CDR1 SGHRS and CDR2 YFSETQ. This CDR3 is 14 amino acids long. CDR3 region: CASSRTATGDSYTF. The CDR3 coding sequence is TGCGCCAGCAGCAGGACGGCGACAGGGGATAGCTACACCTTC. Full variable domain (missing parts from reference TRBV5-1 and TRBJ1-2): KAGVTQTPRYLIKTRGQQVTLSCSPISGHRSVSWYQQTPGQGLQFLFEYFSETQRNKGNFPGRFSGRQFSNSRSEMNVSTLELGDSALYLCASSRTATGDSYTFGSGTRLTVV.

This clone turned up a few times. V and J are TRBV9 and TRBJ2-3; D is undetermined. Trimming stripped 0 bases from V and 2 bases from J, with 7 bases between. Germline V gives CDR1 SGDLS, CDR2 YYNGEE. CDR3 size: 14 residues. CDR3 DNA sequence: TGTGCCAGCAGCGTAGCTCCCTTCACAGATACGCAGTATTTT. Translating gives CASSVAPFTDTQYF. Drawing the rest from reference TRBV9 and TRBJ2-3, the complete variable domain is DSGVTQTPKHLITATGQRVTLRCSPRSGDLSVYWYQQSLDQGLQFLIQYYNGEERAKGNILERFSAQQFPDLHSELNLSSLELGDSALYFCASSVAPFTDTQYFGPGTRLTVL.